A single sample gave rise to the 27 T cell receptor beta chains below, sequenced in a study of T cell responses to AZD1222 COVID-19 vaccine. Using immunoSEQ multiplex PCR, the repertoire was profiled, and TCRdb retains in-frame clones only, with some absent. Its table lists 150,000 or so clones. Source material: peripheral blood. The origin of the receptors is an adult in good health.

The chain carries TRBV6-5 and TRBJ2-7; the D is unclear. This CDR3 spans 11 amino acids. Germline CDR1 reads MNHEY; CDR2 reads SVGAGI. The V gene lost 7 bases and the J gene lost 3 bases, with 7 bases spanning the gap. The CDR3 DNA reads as TGTGCCAGCACCGACATCTACGAGCAGTACTTC. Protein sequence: CASTDIYEQYF.

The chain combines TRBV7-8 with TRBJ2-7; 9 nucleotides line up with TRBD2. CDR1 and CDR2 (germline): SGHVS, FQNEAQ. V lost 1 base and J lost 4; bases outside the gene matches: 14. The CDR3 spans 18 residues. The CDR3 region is CASSLGISGGTMGYEQYF. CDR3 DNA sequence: TGTGCCAGCAGCTTAGGGATTAGCGGGGGAACCATGGGGTACGAGCAGTACTTC.

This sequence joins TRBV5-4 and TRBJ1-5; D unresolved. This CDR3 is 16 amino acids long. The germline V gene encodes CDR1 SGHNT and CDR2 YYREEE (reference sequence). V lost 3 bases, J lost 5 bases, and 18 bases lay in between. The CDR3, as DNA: TGTGCCAGCAGCTGGGGATCGGGGAGGGAACATCAGCCCCAGCATTTT. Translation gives CASSWGSGREHQPQHF.

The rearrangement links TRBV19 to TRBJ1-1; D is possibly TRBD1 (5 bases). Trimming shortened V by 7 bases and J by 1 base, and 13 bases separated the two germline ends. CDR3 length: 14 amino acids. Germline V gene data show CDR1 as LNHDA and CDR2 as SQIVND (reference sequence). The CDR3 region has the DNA TGTGCCAGTACTTGGTCAGGGCGGAACACTGAAGCTTTCTTT. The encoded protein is CASTWSGRNTEAFF.

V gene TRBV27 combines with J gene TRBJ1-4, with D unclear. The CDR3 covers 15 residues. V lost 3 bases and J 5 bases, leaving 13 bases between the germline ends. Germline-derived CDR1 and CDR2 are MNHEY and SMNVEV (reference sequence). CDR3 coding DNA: TGTGCCAGCAGTTTGCTCAGCGGGCAGAATGAAAAACTGTTTTTT. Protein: CASSLLSGQNEKLFF.

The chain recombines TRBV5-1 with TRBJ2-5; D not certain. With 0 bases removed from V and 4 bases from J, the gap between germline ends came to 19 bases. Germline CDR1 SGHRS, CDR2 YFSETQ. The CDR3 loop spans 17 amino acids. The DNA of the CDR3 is TGCGCCAGCAGCTTGGCGCCACAGAGTCTATCGGGAGAGACCCAGTACTTC. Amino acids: CASSLAPQSLSGETQYF.

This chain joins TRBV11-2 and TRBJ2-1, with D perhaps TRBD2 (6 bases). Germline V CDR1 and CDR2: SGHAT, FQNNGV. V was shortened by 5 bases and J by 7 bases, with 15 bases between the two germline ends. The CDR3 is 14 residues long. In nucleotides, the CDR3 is TGTGCCAGCAGCGCACTTCGGGGGAATAATGAGCAGTTCTTC. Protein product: CASSALRGNNEQFF.

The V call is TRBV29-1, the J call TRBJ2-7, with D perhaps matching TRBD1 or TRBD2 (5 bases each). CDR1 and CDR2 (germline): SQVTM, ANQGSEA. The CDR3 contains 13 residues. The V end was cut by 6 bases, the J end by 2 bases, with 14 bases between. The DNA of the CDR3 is TGCAGCGTAAGAGGGGTTGGAGCCTACGAGCAGTACTTC. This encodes CSVRGVGAYEQYF.

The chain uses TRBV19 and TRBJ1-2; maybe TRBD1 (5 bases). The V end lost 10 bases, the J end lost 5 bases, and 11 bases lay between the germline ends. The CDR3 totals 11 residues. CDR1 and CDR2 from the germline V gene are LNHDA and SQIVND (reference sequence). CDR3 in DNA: TGTGCCATCCGAGGGGCATATGGCTACACCTTC. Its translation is CAIRGAYGYTF.

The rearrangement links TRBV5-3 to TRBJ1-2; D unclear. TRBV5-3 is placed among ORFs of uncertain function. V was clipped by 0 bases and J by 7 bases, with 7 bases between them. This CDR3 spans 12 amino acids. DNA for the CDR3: TGTGCCAGAAGCTTGGATCCGGGTGGCTACACCTTC. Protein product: CARSLDPGGYTF.

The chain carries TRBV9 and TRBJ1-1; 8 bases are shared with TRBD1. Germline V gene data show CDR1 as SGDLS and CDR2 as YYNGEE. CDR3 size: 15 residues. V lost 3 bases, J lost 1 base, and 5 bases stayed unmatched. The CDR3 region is CASSDRQGTNTEAFF. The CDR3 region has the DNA TGTGCCAGCAGCGACCGACAGGGGACGAACACTGAAGCTTTCTTT. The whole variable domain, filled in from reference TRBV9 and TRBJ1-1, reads DSGVTQTPKHLITATGQRVTLRCSPRSGDLSVYWYQQSLDQGLQFLIQYYNGEERAKGNILERFSAQQFPDLHSELNLSSLELGDSALYFCASSDRQGTNTEAFFGQGTRLTVV.

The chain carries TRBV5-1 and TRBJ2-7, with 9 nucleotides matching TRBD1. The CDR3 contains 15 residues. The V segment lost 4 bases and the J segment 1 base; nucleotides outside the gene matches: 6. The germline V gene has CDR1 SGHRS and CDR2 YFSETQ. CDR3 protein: CASSPRDRVSYEQYF. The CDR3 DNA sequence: TGCGCCAGCAGCCCCCGGGACAGGGTATCCTACGAGCAGTACTTC.

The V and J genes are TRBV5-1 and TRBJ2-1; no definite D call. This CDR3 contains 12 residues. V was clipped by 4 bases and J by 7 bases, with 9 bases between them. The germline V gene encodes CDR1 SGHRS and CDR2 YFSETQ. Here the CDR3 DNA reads TGCGCCAGCAGCCCGAACACAAATGAGCAGTTCTTC. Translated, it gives CASSPNTNEQFF.

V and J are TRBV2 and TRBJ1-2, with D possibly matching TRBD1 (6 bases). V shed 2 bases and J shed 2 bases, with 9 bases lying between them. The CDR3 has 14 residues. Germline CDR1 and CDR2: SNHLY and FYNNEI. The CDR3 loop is CASSERGTNYGYTF. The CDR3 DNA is TGTGCCAGCAGTGAAAGGGGGACGAACTATGGCTACACCTTC.

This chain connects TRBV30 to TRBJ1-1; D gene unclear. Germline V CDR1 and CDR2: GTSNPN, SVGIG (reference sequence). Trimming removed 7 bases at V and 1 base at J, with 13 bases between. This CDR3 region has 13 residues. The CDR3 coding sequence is TGTGCCTTGATTCGGACGGCGAACACTGAAGCTTTCTTT. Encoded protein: CALIRTANTEAFF.

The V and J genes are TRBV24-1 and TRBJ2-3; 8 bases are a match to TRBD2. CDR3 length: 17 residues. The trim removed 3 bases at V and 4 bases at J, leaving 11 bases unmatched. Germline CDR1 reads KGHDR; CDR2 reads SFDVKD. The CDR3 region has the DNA TGTGCCACCAGTGATCCCTTTTCGGGGGGGCAATCAGATACGCAGTATTTT. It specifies CATSDPFSGGQSDTQYF.

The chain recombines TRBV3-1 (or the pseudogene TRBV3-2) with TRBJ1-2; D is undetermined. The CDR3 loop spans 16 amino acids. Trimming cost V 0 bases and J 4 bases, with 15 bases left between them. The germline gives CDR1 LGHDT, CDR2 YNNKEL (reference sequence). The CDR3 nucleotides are TGTGCCAGCAGCCAAGATCTCGCCCAGCGGGGCTATGGCTACACCTTC. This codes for CASSQDLAQRGYGYTF.

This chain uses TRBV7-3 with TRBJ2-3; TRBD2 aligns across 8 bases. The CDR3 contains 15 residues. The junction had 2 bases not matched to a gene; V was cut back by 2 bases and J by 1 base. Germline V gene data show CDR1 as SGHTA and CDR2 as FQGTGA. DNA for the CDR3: TGTGCCAGCAGCTTATTTAGCGGGGGCACAGATACGCAGTATTTT. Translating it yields CASSLFSGGTDTQYF.

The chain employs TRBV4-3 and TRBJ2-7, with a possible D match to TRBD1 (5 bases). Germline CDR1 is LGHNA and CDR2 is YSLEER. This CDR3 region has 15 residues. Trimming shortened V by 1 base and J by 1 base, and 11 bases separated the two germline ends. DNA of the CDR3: TGCGCCAGCAGCCAAGTAAGGACACTATCCTACGAGCAGTACTTC. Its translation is CASSQVRTLSYEQYF.

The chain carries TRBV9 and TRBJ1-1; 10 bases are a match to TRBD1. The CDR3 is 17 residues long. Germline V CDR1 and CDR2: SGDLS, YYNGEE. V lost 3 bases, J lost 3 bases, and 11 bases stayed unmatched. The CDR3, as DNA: TGTGCCAGCAGCGCCGGGACAGGGGCTTCGGTTTACACTGAAGCTTTCTTT. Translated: CASSAGTGASVYTEAFF.

Here the CDR3 DNA reads TGTGCCAGCAGTGAACGGCAGGCGGGGGATGGCTACACCTTC. This sequence encodes CASSERQAGDGYTF. The chain has TRBV2 and TRBJ1-2; D may be TRBD1 (5 bases). V gave up 2 bases and J gave up 6 bases, with 13 bases separating them. Per the germline V gene, CDR1 is SNHLY and CDR2 is FYNNEI. The CDR3 consists of 14 residues.

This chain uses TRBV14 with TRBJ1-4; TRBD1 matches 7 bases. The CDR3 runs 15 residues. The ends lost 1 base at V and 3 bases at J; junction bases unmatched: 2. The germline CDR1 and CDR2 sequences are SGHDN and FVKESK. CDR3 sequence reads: CASSQGDSSNEKLFF. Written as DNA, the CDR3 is TGTGCCAGCAGCCAAGGGGACAGCTCTAATGAAAAACTGTTTTTT.

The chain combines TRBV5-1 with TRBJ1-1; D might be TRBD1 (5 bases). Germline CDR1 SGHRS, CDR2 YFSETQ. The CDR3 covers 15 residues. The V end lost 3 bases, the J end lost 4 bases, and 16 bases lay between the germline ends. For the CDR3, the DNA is TGCGCCAGCAGCTCCGGGTGGGGCGCCGGCACTGAAGCTTTCTTT. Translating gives CASSSGWGAGTEAFF. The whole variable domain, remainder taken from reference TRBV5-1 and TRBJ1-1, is KAGVTQTPRYLIKTRGQQVTLSCSPISGHRSVSWYQQTPGQGLQFLFEYFSETQRNKGNFPGRFSGRQFSNSRSEMNVSTLELGDSALYLCASSSGWGAGTEAFFGQGTRLTVV.

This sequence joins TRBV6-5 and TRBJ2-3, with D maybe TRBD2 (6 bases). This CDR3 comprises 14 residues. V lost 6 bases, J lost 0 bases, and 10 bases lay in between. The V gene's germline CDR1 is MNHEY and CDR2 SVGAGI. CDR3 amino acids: CASRLALSTDTQYF. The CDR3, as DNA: TGTGCCAGCAGGCTAGCGCTTAGCACAGATACGCAGTATTTT.

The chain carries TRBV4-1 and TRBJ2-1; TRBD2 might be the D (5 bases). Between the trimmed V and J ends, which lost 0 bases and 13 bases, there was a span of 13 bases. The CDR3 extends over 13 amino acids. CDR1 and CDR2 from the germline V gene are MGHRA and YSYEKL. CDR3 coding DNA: TGCGCCAGCAGCCAAGAAGGACGGACTCAACAGTTCTTC. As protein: CASSQEGRTQQFF.

The CDR3 sequence: CSANGPDSDSSTDTQYF. For the CDR3, the DNA is TGCAGCGCTAATGGTCCGGACTCAGATTCTAGCACAGATACGCAGTATTTT. The chain uses TRBV29-1 and TRBJ2-3, with a possible D match to TRBD2 (5 bases). This CDR3 comprises 17 residues. Germline loops: CDR1 SQVTM, CDR2 ANQGSEA. Between the trimmed V and J ends, which lost 7 bases and 0 bases, there was a span of 23 bases.

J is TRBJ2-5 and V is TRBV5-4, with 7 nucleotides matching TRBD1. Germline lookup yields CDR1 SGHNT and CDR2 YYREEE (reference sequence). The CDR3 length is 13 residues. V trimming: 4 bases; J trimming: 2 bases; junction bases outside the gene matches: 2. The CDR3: CASSQGQQETQYF. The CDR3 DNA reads TGTGCCAGCAGCCAGGGACAGCAAGAGACCCAGTACTTC. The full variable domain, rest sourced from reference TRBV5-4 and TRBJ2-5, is ETGVTQSPTHLIKTRGQQVTLRCSSQSGHNTVSWYQQALGQGPQFIFQYYREEENGRGNFPPRFSGLQFPNYSSELNVNALELDDSALYLCASSQGQQETQYFGPGTRLLVL.